A selection of T cell receptor beta chains follows, all from one sample in a study of shared clonotypes between healthy human individuals. This table comes from immunoSEQ multiplex PCR, and its TCRdb copy is limited to in-frame clones, with some not included. In the table there are about 2 million clones, approximately 94% of which are singletons. The source material was naive CD8+ T cells sorted from blood. Receptor source: a man younger than 35 in good health. Each CDR3 is given with its conserved first and last residue. The D gene is left open where the match is weak. Expanded clones are given a class, and other clones once, few, many or no size at all.

>.|TRBV9|TRBJ2-7|.
TGTGCCAGCAGCGTACTACCCAGCTACGAGCAGTACTTC
CASSVLPSYEQYF
>.|TRBV4-2|TRBJ2-4|.
TGTGCCAGCAGCCAAGATTTAAGGGATACGGAAAACATTCAGTACTTC
CASSQDLRDTENIQYF
>.|TRBV25-1|TRBJ2-1|.
TGTGCCAGCAGTGTCCTTGTAATGAATGAGCAGTTCTTC
CASSVLVMNEQFF
>.|TRBV11-2|TRBJ2-7|TRBD2
TGTGCCAGCAGCTCCGCACTAGCGGGGGACTCCTACGAGCAGTACTTC
CASSSALAGDSYEQYF
>.|TRBV14|TRBJ2-7|TRBD2
TGTGCCAGCAGCCAAGGCGGGAGTTGGTCCTACGAGCAGTACTTC
CASSQGGSWSYEQYF
>.|TRBV2|TRBJ2-7|TRBD1
TGTGCCAGCAGTGGGGGGACAGATGCCTCCTACGAGCAGTACTTC
CASSGGTDASYEQYF
>.|TRBV27|TRBJ1-2|.
TGTGCCAGCAGTTTCGGTGCGGGGGGCCGGGGAATTGGCTACACCTTC
CASSFGAGGRGIGYTF
>once|TRBV13|TRBJ2-7|TRBD2
TGTGCCAGCACCCTGGGGGGGGGCGAGCAGTACTTC
CASTLGGGEQYF
>.|TRBV28|TRBJ2-5|TRBD2
TGTGCCAGCAGTTTATTAGCGGGGGGAGGAGAGACCCAGTACTTC
CASSLLAGGGETQYF
>once|TRBV14|TRBJ2-7|.
TGTGCCAGCAGCCCCTGGGGGAACGAGCAGTACTTC
CASSPWGNEQYF
>.|TRBV7-7|TRBJ2-1|TRBD2
TGTGCTAGCAGCTTAGATGCGGGGGGGCGGAATGAGCAGTTCTTC
CASSLDAGGRNEQFF
>.|TRBV10-3|TRBJ2-1|.
TGTGCCATCAGTGCGGCACAGACCCTCGTTGAGCAGTTCTTC
CAISAAQTLVEQFF
>.|TRBV5-6|TRBJ2-1|.
TGTGCCAGCAGCGTAAGCAATGAGCAGTTCTTC
CASSVSNEQFF
>.|TRBV10-2|TRBJ2-5|TRBD1
TGCGCCGGTTCCTCGGACAGGGGAGAGACCCAGTACTTC
CAGSSDRGETQYF